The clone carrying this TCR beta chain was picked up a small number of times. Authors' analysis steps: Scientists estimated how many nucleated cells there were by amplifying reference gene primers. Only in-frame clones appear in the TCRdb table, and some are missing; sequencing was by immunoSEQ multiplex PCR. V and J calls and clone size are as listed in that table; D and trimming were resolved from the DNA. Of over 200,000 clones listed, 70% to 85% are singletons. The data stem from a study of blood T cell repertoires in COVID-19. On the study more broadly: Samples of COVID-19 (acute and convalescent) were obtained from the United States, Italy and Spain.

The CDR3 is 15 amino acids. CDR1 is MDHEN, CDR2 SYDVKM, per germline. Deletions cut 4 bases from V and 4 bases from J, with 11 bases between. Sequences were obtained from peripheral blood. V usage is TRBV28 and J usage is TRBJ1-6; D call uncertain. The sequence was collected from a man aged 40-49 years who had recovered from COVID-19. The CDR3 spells CASSSRQIYNSPLHF. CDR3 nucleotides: TGTGCCAGCAGTTCTAGGCAGATATATAATTCACCCCTCCACTTT.